The T cell receptor beta chain described here comes from a study of OX40 agonist ivuxolimab in advanced cancers. Across the study: Mean age approximately 61 years, range 23 to 79; nearly 85% male. It was permissible to have had prior anti-PD-1, anti-PD-L1 or anti-CTLA-4 therapy, and over 35% had some. Notes on the study in general: In the 0.1 to 3.0 mg/kg range, CD4+ and CD8+ blood T cells had expanded clonally by week 6.

In regard to this clone: The target antigen is unknown.

CDR1 and CDR2 (germline): ENHRY, SYGVKD. J gave up 6 bases and V 6 bases, and 9 bases lay outside the gene matches. The CDR3 consists of 15 residues. Sequenced by immunoSEQ multiplex PCR; TCRdb stores in-frame clones only, minus some. The table shows tens of thousands of clones, with more than 80% occurring only once. Autoimmune disease history or systemic immunosuppression excluded patients. The TCR sequence derives from an adult with an advanced solid tumor such as melanoma, head and neck, liver or kidney cancer. The J gene is TRBJ2-5, the V gene TRBV10-3; TRBD1 agrees at 11 bases. Specimen: CD4+ or CD8+ T cells sorted from blood, collected in a trial of the OX40 agonist ivuxolimab. CDR3: CAISRGQGEGKTQYF. CDR3 coding DNA: TGTGCCATCAGCCGGGGACAGGGGGAGGGAAAGACCCAGTACTTC.